A single sample is the source of the 5 T cell receptor beta chains below, sequenced in a study of monozygotic twins with cystic fibrosis. Profiling relied on immunoSEQ multiplex PCR, and the TCRdb table lists in-frame clones only, not all of them. The sample consists of approximately 9,700 clones, roughly nine tenths of them appearing once. Specimen: blood. The receptors stem from a boy between 2 and 15 years old with cystic fibrosis.

The gene calls are TRBV4-2 and TRBJ1-1, with 8 bases that match TRBD1. Germline values: CDR1 LGHNA, CDR2 YNFKEQ. The junction had 17 bases not matched to a gene; V was cut back by 9 bases and J by 5 bases. The CDR3 has 16 residues. The CDR3 DNA reads TGTGCCAGTCTTGAGGGGCACAGGGGGGGGGAGACTGAAGCTTTCTTT. This encodes CASLEGHRGGETEAFF.

The chain recombines TRBV21-1 with TRBJ2-2. TRBV21-1 is a recognized pseudogene. This CDR3 region has 12 residues. The CDR3 loop reads CASSYLSGELFF. The CDR3 DNA follows: TGTGCCAGCAGCTACCTTTCCGGGGAGCTGTTTTTT.

This chain uses TRBV7-2 with TRBJ2-7, with a weak D call TRBD2 (6 bases). The CDR3 contains 13 residues. Germline assignment: CDR1 SGHTA and CDR2 FQGNSA. Trimming pared 5 bases from V and 7 bases from J, leaving 15 bases between. CDR3 region: CASSRTGGMEQYF. The DNA for the CDR3 is TGTGCCAGCAGCCGGACCGGGGGAATGGAGCAGTACTTC.

This clone was found a few times. This chain uses TRBV18 with TRBJ2-7, with TRBD1 matching 9 bases. CDR3 length: 16 amino acids. Per germline, CDR1 KGHSH and CDR2 LQKENI. V was clipped by 3 bases and J by 3 bases; unmatched bases: 9. The CDR3 DNA sequence: TGTGCCAGCTCACCTCCCGGGACAGGGACACTCTACGAGCAGTACTTC. Its translation is CASSPPGTGTLYEQYF.

The V and J genes are TRBV9 and TRBJ2-3; 7 bases match TRBD2. V trimming: 1 base; J trimming: 2 bases; junction bases outside the gene matches: 7. This CDR3 has 16 residues. CDR1 is SGDLS, CDR2 YYNGEE, per germline. The CDR3 loop is CASSVSGGDLTDTQYF. The CDR3, as DNA: TGTGCCAGCAGCGTATCTGGGGGGGACCTCACAGATACGCAGTATTTT.